This is a list of T cell receptor beta chains from one sample in a study of blood T cell repertoires in COVID-19. TCRdb keeps only in-frame clones here, not all; method: immunoSEQ multiplex PCR. Here the sample spans approximately 100,000 clones, 85% being singletons. The sequenced sample consisted of peripheral blood. These receptors all stem from a woman in her 70s with active or convalescent COVID-19. The CDR3 runs from the conserved cysteine through the conserved F or W. A D gene is named only where the DNA matches it firmly. Some rows have no size entry. The others give once, few or many, or a class for an expanded clone.

>TRBJ1-3|NA|TRBV6-1|NA|16
CASSEKLEAFGNTIYF
TGTGCCAGCAGTGAAAAATTGGAGGCGTTTGGAAACACCATATATTTT
>TRBJ2-1|TRBD2|TRBV5-6|NA|14
CASSLAGTSDEQFF
TGTGCCAGCAGCTTGGCCGGGACTAGCGATGAGCAGTTCTTC
>TRBJ1-1|TRBD1|TRBV11-2|NA|15
CASSLDSRGRTEAFF
TGTGCCAGCAGCTTAGACTCGAGGGGGCGCACTGAAGCTTTCTTT
>TRBJ1-2|NA|TRBV7-2|NA|16
CASSLVGGGTNYGYTF
TGTGCCAGCAGCTTAGTAGGGGGGGGCACAAACTATGGCTACACCTTC
>TRBJ2-1|NA|TRBV3-1/TRBV3-2|NA|15
CASSQNYLSYNEQFF
TGTGCCAGCAGCCAAAACTACCTCTCCTACAATGAGCAGTTCTTC
>TRBJ2-7|NA|TRBV10-1|few|15
CASSERRLGTYEQYF
TGCGCCAGCAGTGAGAGACGACTAGGAACCTACGAGCAGTACTTC
>TRBJ1-2|NA|TRBV24-1|NA|14
CATSDADRSYGYTF
TGTGCCACCAGTGATGCTGACAGGTCCTATGGCTACACCTTC
>TRBJ2-1|NA|TRBV12-3/TRBV12-4|NA|13
CASSLAGRSEQFF
TGTGCCAGCAGTTTAGCGGGTAGGAGTGAGCAGTTCTTC
>TRBJ2-1|TRBD2|TRBV5-1|NA|16
CASSGGLAGTYNEQFF
TGCGCCAGCAGCGGGGGACTAGCGGGGACCTACAATGAGCAGTTCTTC
>TRBJ2-5|TRBD2|TRBV14|NA|15
CASSQNLAGAETQYF
TGTGCCAGCAGCCAAAACCTAGCGGGGGCGGAGACCCAGTACTTC
>TRBJ2-6|NA|TRBV24-1|NA|15
CATSDPRTGANVLTF
TGTGCCACCAGTGACCCGCGGACAGGGGCCAACGTCCTGACTTTC
>TRBJ2-6|NA|TRBV20-1|NA|17
CSASRGHPSSGANVLTF
TGCAGTGCTAGTAGGGGACATCCCAGCTCTGGGGCCAACGTCCTGACTTTC
>TRBJ2-1|NA|TRBV18|NA|13
CASSPPARSEQFF
TGTGCCAGCTCACCACCTGCCCGGAGCGAGCAGTTCTTC
>TRBJ2-1|TRBD1|TRBV7-2|NA|14
CASSMDRGLYEQFF
TGTGCCAGCAGCATGGACAGGGGGCTGTATGAGCAGTTCTTC
>TRBJ1-1|TRBD1|TRBV18|NA|16
CASSVNNRGMNTEAFF
TGTGCCAGCTCAGTGAATAACAGGGGGATGAACACTGAAGCTTTCTTT
>TRBJ1-5|NA|TRBV4-3|NA|15
CASSQNREIGQPQHF
TGCGCCAGCAGCCAAAATAGGGAGATCGGACAGCCCCAGCATTTT
>TRBJ2-2|TRBD1|TRBV4-2|once|16
CASSQEQGASTGELFF
TGTGCCAGCAGCCAAGAACAGGGGGCGAGCACCGGGGAGCTGTTTTTT
>TRBJ1-5|TRBD1|TRBV6-5|NA|15
CASRPQGLSNQPQHF
TGTGCCAGCCGACCACAGGGGCTAAGCAATCAGCCCCAGCATTTT
>TRBJ2-2|NA|TRBV30|NA|13
CAWSASNTGELFF
TGTGCCTGGAGTGCGTCGAACACCGGGGAGCTGTTTTTT
>TRBJ2-3|TRBD2|TRBV10-3|NA|13
CATSGSLSDTQYF
TGTGCCACTAGCGGGAGTCTCTCAGATACGCAGTATTTT
>TRBJ2-2|NA|TRBV7-2|NA|12
CASSLDGGELFF
TGTGCCAGCAGCTTAGACGGCGGGGAGCTGTTTTTT
>TRBJ1-2|TRBD1|TRBV11-3|NA|15
CASSPPGQGGGGYTF
TGTGCCAGCAGCCCCCCGGGACAGGGGGGAGGTGGCTACACCTTC
>TRBJ1-1|TRBD1|TRBV7-9|NA|14
CASSTVTGGTEAFF
TGTGCCAGCAGCACGGTGACAGGGGGCACTGAAGCTTTCTTT
>TRBJ1-1|TRBD1|TRBV12-3/TRBV12-4|NA|13
CASSRTGIGEAFF
TGTGCCAGCAGCCGGACAGGGATTGGGGAAGCTTTCTTT
>TRBJ2-7|TRBD2|TRBV19|NA|16
CASSKREGPRVYEQYF
TGTGCCAGTAGTAAGCGGGAGGGGCCTAGGGTCTACGAGCAGTACTTC
>TRBJ1-6|TRBD1|TRBV19|NA|14
CASQDRGYNSPLHF
TGTGCCAGTCAAGACAGGGGATATAATTCACCCCTCCACTTT
>TRBJ1-5|NA|TRBV19|NA|15
CASSISRDSNQPQHF
TGTGCCAGTAGTATATCCAGGGATAGCAATCAGCCCCAGCATTTT
>TRBJ2-3|TRBD2|TRBV19|NA|16
CASSIVWEGPTDTQYF
TGTGCCAGTAGTATTGTGTGGGAGGGACCCACAGATACGCAGTATTTT
>TRBJ1-2|NA|TRBV2|NA|11
CASSVRAGYTF
TGTGCCAGCAGTGTTAGAGCTGGCTACACCTTC
>TRBJ2-2|NA|TRBV23-1|once|11
CASQGTGELFF
TGCGCCAGCCAGGGCACCGGGGAGCTGTTTTTT
>TRBJ1-5|NA|TRBV27|NA|17
CASSPSRGRHSNQPQHF
TGTGCCAGCAGCCCCAGTCGTGGCAGGCATAGCAATCAGCCCCAGCATTTT
>TRBJ2-1|NA|TRBV2|NA|15
CASSELVSGGNEQFF
TGTGCCAGCAGTGAATTGGTTAGCGGAGGGAATGAGCAGTTCTTC
>TRBJ2-2|NA|TRBV9|NA|16
CASSVAPGEGTGELFF
TGTGCCAGCAGCGTAGCGCCAGGGGAAGGGACCGGGGAGCTGTTTTTT
>TRBJ2-5|TRBD2|TRBV5-1|NA|14
CASMRTSGKETQYF
TGCGCCAGCATGCGGACTAGCGGCAAAGAGACCCAGTACTTC
>TRBJ1-5|NA|TRBV28|NA|17
CASSLGGGVRGNQPQHF
TGTGCCAGCAGTTTGGGAGGAGGAGTTAGAGGCAATCAGCCCCAGCATTTT
>TRBJ1-3|TRBD1|TRBV6-1|NA|15
CASSDPTGIGNTIYF
TGTGCCAGCAGTGACCCGACAGGGATAGGAAACACCATATATTTT
>TRBJ2-7|TRBD1|TRBV3-1/TRBV3-2|NA|15
CASSAPGQGSYEQYF
TGTGCCAGCAGCGCACCGGGACAGGGGTCCTACGAGCAGTACTTC
>TRBJ2-7|TRBD1|TRBV7-9|once|16
CASSPNPGQVSYEQYF
TGTGCCAGCAGCCCTAACCCGGGACAGGTCTCCTACGAGCAGTACTTC
>TRBJ2-7|TRBD2|TRBV29-1|NA|14
CSVEVAGSSYEQYF
TGCAGCGTTGAAGTAGCGGGGAGCTCCTACGAGCAGTACTTC
>TRBJ2-7|NA|TRBV7-2|NA|12
CASSPSSYEQYF
TGTGCCAGCAGCCCCAGCTCCTACGAGCAGTACTTC
>TRBJ1-5|NA|TRBV28|NA|14
CASSPVQGRQPQHF
TGTGCCAGCAGTCCCGTACAGGGTAGGCAGCCCCAGCATTTT
>TRBJ2-3|TRBD2|TRBV24-1|few|16
CATSDYASGSVDTQYF
TGTGCCACCAGTGATTACGCTAGCGGGAGTGTAGATACGCAGTATTTT
>TRBJ1-5|NA|TRBV28|NA|13
CASSLQGRQPQHF
TGTGCCAGCAGTCTCCAGGGAAGGCAGCCCCAGCATTTT
>TRBJ2-1|TRBD2|TRBV9|once|15
CASSVPSGGGNEQFF
TGTGCCAGCAGCGTACCCTCGGGCGGGGGCAATGAGCAGTTCTTC
>TRBJ2-1|TRBD2|TRBV19|NA|15
CASSPGLADYNEQFF
TGTGCCAGTAGTCCCGGACTAGCGGACTACAATGAGCAGTTCTTC
>TRBJ1-5|TRBD1|TRBV27|NA|14
CASSLEGAEQPQHF
TGTGCCAGCAGTTTAGAGGGGGCCGAACAGCCCCAGCATTTT
>TRBJ2-7|TRBD1|TRBV30|NA|16
CAWRYSGTGKTYEQYF
TGTGCCTGGAGATATTCCGGGACAGGGAAAACCTACGAGCAGTACTTC
>TRBJ1-2|NA|TRBV11-2|NA|12
CASSLYSGLGTF
TGTGCCAGCAGCTTATATAGCGGTTTGGGCACCTTC
>TRBJ1-2|NA|TRBV5-6|NA|16
CASSLASAGANYGYTF
TGTGCCAGCAGCTTGGCCTCGGCAGGGGCGAACTATGGCTACACCTTC
>TRBJ2-5|TRBD2|TRBV2|NA|15
CASSGAGGYQETQYF
TGTGCCAGCAGTGGGGCGGGGGGGTACCAAGAGACCCAGTACTTC